This paragraph reports one TCR beta chain. The clone's antigen remains unknown. The input lacks base qualities; no much larger clone sits a single base away. Library prep was done by the immunoSEQ multiplex PCR assay. For the multiplex PCR, a mixture combining 60 forward primers for TCR Vbeta segments and 13 reverse primers for TCR Jbeta segments was used. The CDR3 region of rearranged TCR beta genes was amplified from genomic DNA with a multiplex PCR assay. On the Illumina HiSeq System, the amplified TCR beta libraries were sequenced as 87-base-pair reads. On the authors' methods: In a later analysis, 80 million or so unique TCR beta chains were counted across the approximately 670 repertoires, and around 10 million of these chains were shared by at least two donors. A nearest-neighbor algorithm error-corrected the raw reads and collapsed the reads into unique sequences, merging closely related sequences to remove PCR and sequencing errors. To assign V, D and J gene segments, CDR3 sequences were aligned to IMGT reference sequences. For a sequence to be retained, at least a six-nucleotide match to both a V gene segment and a J gene segment was required. A rearrangement counted as productive if the CDR3 had no stop codons and remained in frame with V and J, and every other rearrangement counted as non-productive. Following IMGT convention, CDR3 was defined as the stretch from the second conserved V-encoded cysteine to the conserved J-encoded phenylalanine. The earlier analysis of about 610 of the donors excluded any sequence lacking an unambiguous match to a single V gene segment. An earlier analysis of about 590 of the donors classified V segments as functional when productive rearrangements were above 56.7% and as segregating when the standard deviation between donors was above 5%. A statistical classification framework was built for diagnosing cytomegalovirus status from the catalog of TCR beta chain sequences. In a later analysis, TCR nucleotide sequences were compared against IMGT/GENE-DB human TR gene sequences so that V and J genes could be assigned. The TCRdist pipeline was used in a later analysis to assign CDR3 sequences and most-parsimonious VDJ recombination scenarios. A later analysis defined each TCR beta chain by its CDR3 amino acid sequence plus V-gene family, and excluded reads lacking a unique V-gene family. A later analysis removed roughly 590 highly shared, low-generation-probability nucleotide sequences to deal with suspected cross-contamination and a sequencing artifact. For each public chain, a later analysis derived a clonal expansion index from normalized ranks of inferred template counts within each repertoire. A later analysis computed generation probabilities with a VDJ recombination model fitted to out-of-frame rearrangements, and checked the results against IGoR. In a later analysis, hypergeometric tests were used to score TCR-TCR, TCR-HLA and TCR-CMV co-occurrence, with a repertoire-size bias correction applied to TCR pairs. To estimate false discovery rates, a later analysis permuted the HLA or CMV assignments 20 times. In a later analysis, co-occurring TCRs were grouped using DBSCAN, with TCRdist sequence similarity added in when clustering inside HLA-allele-positive subsets. Repertoires with fewer than 30,000 or more than 120,000 public chains, plus five repertoires with anomalous nucleotide sharing, were excluded from co-occurrence clustering. TCRdb carries this immuneACCESS record with in-frame sequences only. Its versions omit some clonotypes, under half of them owing to an unresolved V gene in the studies checked, with the rest unexplained. V, J and clone size are those of that table, while D and trimming were read from the DNA. Here the sample has about 85,000 clones; under 80% occur a single time. The ten top clones hold about 1.9% of the sample.

These data come from a study of cytomegalovirus exposure and HLA in healthy donors (dated by TCRdb to 2016 to 2017). In the study overall: An earlier analysis of approximately 640 of the donors reported about 250 Gb of sequence data and 117 million unique TCR beta sequences from approximately 180 million T cells. The genetic ancestry cluster associated with self-reported Caucasian donors included roughly four fifths of the 300 to 400 genotyped donors. Roughly 5 DR-DQ haplotypes were handled as single units for association and clustering, since linkage in the cohort was strong. To study patterns of TCR occurrence, a later analysis re-analyzed previously published TCR beta repertoires from 500 to 850 donors and added high-resolution HLA genotyping. In an earlier analysis of around 540 of the donors, high-throughput TCR beta sequencing was used to judge whether each TCR beta V gene segment behaved as functional or pseudogenic. The number of typed donors differed by locus: roughly 629-640 for A, B, C, DRB1 and DQB1; approximately 540 for DQA1; approximately 600 for DPA1; and roughly 490 for DPB1. The T cell repertoires of several hundred subjects were profiled by immunosequencing and related to cytomegalovirus serostatus. Both class I and class II loci were covered by HLA typing, at four-digit resolution. Among over 350 genotyped donors of the cohort, an average of approximately 240,000 unique TCR beta nucleotide sequences were sequenced per donor, roughly a sixth of them non-productive. Donor age, sex, ethnicity and CMV serostatus were compiled alongside the repertoire data. An early release covering more than 500 HLA-typed donors comprised about 300 gigabases of sequencing data and some 79 million unique TCR sequences. Rather than drawing on any new phenotypic data, the later analysis identified candidate immune exposures from TCR beta sequences and the way those sequences occurred across donors. Every discovery cohort repertoire had been produced on one sequencing platform. The study aimed to test whether cataloging public T cell receptors could reveal signatures of past pathogen exposure. In addition to the first cohort of 666 subjects, a separate validation cohort of approximately 130 different subjects was used. A later genetic analysis used genome-wide SNP genotypes for about 60% of the 666 donors, treating that subset as a discovery cohort. High-throughput TCR immunosequencing, statistical association of individual TCRs with disease status, and machine learning were combined to predict cytomegalovirus infection status.

General findings and caveats noted by the study authors: In vitro tests confirmed that a few of the cytomegalovirus-associated TCR beta chains recognize cytomegalovirus antigens. Because the 87-base-pair reads could not distinguish some IMGT-functional V segments, including TRBV6-2 and TRBV6-3, those segments were excluded. A later analysis reported that several top co-occurrence clusters appeared linked to parvovirus B19, influenza, CMV and Epstein-Barr virus. The classifier was reported to diagnose cytomegalovirus status with high specificity and sensitivity in both the original cohort and the validation cohort. Because HLA typing was missing for some donors at each locus, association tests included only the typed subset. The earlier analysis of fewer than 750 of the donors excluded about 16 rarely observed V segments, including chromosome 9 orphons, because counts were too low. In a later analysis, about 16,000 TCR beta sequences were associated with specific HLA alleles at a false discovery rate of 0.05. The authors suggested that the approach could potentially be extended to other disease states and immunological phenotypes. The study gave a list of around 170 TCR beta chains associated with cytomegalovirus. Sequencing depth was assumed to be roughly uniform across donors in the presence/absence analyses, though that assumption may not hold. CMV serostatus was the only immune exposure information available for the cohort. Only TCR beta chains were sequenced in this cohort, and the absence of alpha or paired-chain data limited detectable features. When HLA alleles, especially DR and DQ, strongly co-occurred, TCR associations were difficult to assign to individual alleles. An earlier analysis of 450 to 750 of the donors showed that most TCR beta V segments appeared in productive rearrangements either about 87% or about 30% of the time, which broadly matched IMGT annotations. Correlated functional status among segregating V segments might be attributable to linkage disequilibrium, but an unknown experimental factor could not be ruled out. The sequencing pipeline was judged likely to have produced a cluster of highly shared sequence variants as a technical artifact. In a later analysis, the rate of TCR association differed among HLA loci, with DRB1 alleles having the most associated TCRs and HLA-C alleles having the fewest. In a later analysis, HLA-associated TCR beta chains were found to be more clonally expanded and to have lower generation probabilities than equally common non-associated chains. V-gene and J-gene trimming of TCR beta chains was associated with a missense DCLRE1C variant in a later genetic analysis, and the association was replicated in an independent cohort. A further reported finding was that TCR beta sequences accurately predicted the HLA-A and HLA-B alleles for most subjects in the first cohort. While some public TCRs were present in many individuals, most TCR sequences turned up only very rarely across donors. In a later genetic analysis, fewer N-insertions in productive TCRs were reported among donors in an Asian-associated ancestry cluster than the roughly 710-donor mean. A later analysis found that most CMV-associated TCR beta chains appeared HLA-restricted, with HLA associations seemingly driven largely by CMV exposure.

The cohort was made up of about 670 healthy bone marrow donors. All cohort members were sampled while nominally healthy, although unrecorded immune exposures were likely present. The donor was CMV seronegative and belonged to the group of 350 or so seronegative cohort members. A peripheral blood sample was provided by each donor, and peripheral blood mononuclear cells were used for TCR beta sequencing. The Qiagen DNeasy Blood Extraction Kit was used to extract genomic DNA from the blood cell samples. The CDR3 measures 15 amino acids from cysteine to phenylalanine. Only CDR3 DNA remains: 45 bases, in frame from the first base. Trimming costs V 3 bases and J 5 bases, and their ends lie 16 bases apart. CDR1 and CDR2 were assigned from the germline V gene as ENHRY and SYGVKD.

The source material was PBMCs. This sequence was found in a boy between 10 and 17 years old in good health and CMV-seronegative. Recombination connected TRBV10-3 to TRBJ1-2; the D gene is perhaps TRBD1, from 5 matching bases. The DNA sequence is TGTGCCATCAGTGACGAGGTTGAGGGGAGGTATGGCTACACCTTC. Translation gives CAISDEVEGRYGYTF.